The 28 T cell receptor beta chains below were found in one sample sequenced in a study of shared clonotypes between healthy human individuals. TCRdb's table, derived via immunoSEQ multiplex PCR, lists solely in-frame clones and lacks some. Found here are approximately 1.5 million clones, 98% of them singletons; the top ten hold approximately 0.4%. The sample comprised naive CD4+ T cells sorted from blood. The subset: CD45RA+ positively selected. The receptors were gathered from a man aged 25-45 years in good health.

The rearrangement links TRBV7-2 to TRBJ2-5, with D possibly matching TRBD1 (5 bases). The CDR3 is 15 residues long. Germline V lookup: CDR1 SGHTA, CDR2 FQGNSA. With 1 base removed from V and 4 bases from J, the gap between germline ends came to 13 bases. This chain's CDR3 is CASSLGTTDGETQYF. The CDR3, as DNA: TGTGCCAGCAGCTTAGGAACGACAGATGGAGAGACCCAGTACTTC.

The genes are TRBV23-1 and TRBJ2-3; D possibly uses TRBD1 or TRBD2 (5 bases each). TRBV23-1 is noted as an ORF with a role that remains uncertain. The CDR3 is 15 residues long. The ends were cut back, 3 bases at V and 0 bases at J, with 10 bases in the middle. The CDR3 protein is CASSHERGSTDTQYF. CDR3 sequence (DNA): TGCGCCAGCAGTCATGAGAGGGGTAGCACAGATACGCAGTATTTT.

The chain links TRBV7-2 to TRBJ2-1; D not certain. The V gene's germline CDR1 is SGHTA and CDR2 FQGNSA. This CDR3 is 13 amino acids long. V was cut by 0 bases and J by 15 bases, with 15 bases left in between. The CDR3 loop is CASSLAKMAPRFF. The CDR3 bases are TGTGCCAGCAGCTTAGCCAAAATGGCCCCTCGGTTCTTC.

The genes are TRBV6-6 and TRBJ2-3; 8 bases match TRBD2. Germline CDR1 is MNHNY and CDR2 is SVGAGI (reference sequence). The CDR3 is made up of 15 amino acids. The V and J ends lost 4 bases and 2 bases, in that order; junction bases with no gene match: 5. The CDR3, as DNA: TGTGCCAGCAGTTCCCCGACTAGCGACACAGATACGCAGTATTTT. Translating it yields CASSSPTSDTDTQYF.

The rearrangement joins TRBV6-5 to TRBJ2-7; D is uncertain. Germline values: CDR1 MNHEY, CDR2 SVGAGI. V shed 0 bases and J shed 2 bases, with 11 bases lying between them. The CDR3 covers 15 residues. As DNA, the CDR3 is TGTGCCAGCAGTTACTCGCAGGCAATGGCCTACGAGCAGTACTTC. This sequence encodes CASSYSQAMAYEQYF.

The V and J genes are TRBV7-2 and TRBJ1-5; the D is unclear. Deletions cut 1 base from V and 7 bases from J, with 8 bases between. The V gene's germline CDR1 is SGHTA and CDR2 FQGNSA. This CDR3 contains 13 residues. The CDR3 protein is CASSLGAGQPQHF. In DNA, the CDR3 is TGTGCCAGCAGCTTAGGAGCTGGCCAGCCCCAGCATTTT.

This chain's CDR3 is CASSQRTSTADTQYF. CDR3 in DNA: TGTGCCAGCAGCCAACGGACAAGCACTGCAGATACGCAGTATTTT. V is TRBV7-3 and J is TRBJ2-3; a weak D match, TRBD1 (5 bases). The CDR3 is made up of 15 amino acids. V lost 5 bases to trimming and J lost 4 bases, with 16 bases between them. CDR1 and CDR2 (germline): SGHTA, FQGTGA.

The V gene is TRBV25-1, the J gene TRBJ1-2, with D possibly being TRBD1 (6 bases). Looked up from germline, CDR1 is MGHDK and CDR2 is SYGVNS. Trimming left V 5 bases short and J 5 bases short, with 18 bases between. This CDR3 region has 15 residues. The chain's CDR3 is CASSYGGRGYYGYTF. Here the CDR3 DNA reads TGTGCCAGCAGTTATGGGGGCAGGGGCTATTATGGCTACACCTTC.

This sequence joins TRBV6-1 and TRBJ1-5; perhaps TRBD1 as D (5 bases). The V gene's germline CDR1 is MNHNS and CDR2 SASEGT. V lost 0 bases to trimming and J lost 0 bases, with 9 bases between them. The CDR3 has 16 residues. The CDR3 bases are TGTGCCAGCAGTGAAGCAACAGGTCATAGCAATCAGCCCCAGCATTTT. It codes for CASSEATGHSNQPQHF.

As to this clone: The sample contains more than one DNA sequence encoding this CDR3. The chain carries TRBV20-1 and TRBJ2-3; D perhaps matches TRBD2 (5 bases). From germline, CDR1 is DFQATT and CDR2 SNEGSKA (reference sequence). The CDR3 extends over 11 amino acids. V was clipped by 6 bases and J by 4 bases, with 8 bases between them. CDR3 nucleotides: TGCAGTGCGCCTAGCTCAGATACGCAGTATTTT. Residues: CSAPSSDTQYF.

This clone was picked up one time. CDR3 DNA sequence: TGTGCCAGCAGCTCAACGTCAGGGGCCGGTGGCTACACCTTC. Protein: CASSSTSGAGGYTF. This chain connects TRBV7-3 to TRBJ1-2; a weak D match, TRBD1 (6 bases). The length of the CDR3 is 14 residues. The germline V gene has CDR1 SGHTA and CDR2 FQGTGA. Trimming cost V 4 bases and J 7 bases, with 16 bases left between them.

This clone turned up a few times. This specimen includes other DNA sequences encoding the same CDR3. The DNA for the CDR3 is TGTGCCAGCTCACCACCCTCCCAAGAGACCCAGTACTTC. Translating it yields CASSPPSQETQYF. J is TRBJ2-5 and V is TRBV18; D not certain. Per the germline V gene, CDR1 is KGHSH and CDR2 is LQKENI. This CDR3 has 13 amino acids. The ends were cut back, 0 bases at V and 1 base at J, with 3 bases in the middle. The variable domain in full, with the rest retrieved from reference TRBV18 and TRBJ2-5, is NAGVMQNPRHLVRRRGQEARLRCSPMKGHSHVYWYRQLPEEGLKFMVYLQKENIIDESGMPKERFSAEFPKEGPSILRIQQVVRGDSAAYFCASSPPSQETQYFGPGTRLLVL.

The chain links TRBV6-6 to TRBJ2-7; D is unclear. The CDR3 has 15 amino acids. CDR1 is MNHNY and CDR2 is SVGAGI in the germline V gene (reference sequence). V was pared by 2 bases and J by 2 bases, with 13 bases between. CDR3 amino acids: CASSYDGRSTYEQYF. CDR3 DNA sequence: TGTGCCAGCAGTTACGATGGTAGAAGCACCTACGAGCAGTACTTC.

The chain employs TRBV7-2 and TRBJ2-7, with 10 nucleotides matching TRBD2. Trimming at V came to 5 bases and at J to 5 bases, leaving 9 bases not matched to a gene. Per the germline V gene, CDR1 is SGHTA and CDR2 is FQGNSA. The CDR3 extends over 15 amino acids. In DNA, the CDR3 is TGTGCCAGCAGCACCTCTAGCGGGAGAATCGACGAGCAGTACTTC. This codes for CASSTSSGRIDEQYF. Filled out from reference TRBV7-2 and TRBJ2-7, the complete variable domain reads GAGVSQSPSNKVTEKGKDVELRCDPISGHTALYWYRQSLGQGLEFLIYFQGNSAPDKSGLPSDRFSAERTGGSVSTLTIQRTQQEDSAVYLCASSTSSGRIDEQYFGPGTRLTVT.

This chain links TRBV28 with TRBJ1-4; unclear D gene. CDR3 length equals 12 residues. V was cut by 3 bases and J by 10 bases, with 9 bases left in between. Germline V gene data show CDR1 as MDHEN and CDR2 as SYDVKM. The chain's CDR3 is CASSLVRGKLFF. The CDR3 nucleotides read TGTGCCAGCAGTTTGGTACGGGGAAAACTGTTTTTT.

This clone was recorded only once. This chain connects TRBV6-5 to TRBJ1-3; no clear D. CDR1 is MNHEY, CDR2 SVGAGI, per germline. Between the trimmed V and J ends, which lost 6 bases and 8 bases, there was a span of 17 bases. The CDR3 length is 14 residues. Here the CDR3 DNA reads TGTGCCAGCAGCCGCGATGGTGTGGGATACACCATATATTTT. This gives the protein CASSRDGVGYTIYF.

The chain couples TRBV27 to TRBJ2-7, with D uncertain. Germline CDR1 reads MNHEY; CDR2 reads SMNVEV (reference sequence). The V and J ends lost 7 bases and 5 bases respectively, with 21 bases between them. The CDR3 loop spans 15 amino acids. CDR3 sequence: CASNAGWGFLDEQYF. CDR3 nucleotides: TGTGCCAGCAATGCCGGGTGGGGATTCCTTGACGAGCAGTACTTC.

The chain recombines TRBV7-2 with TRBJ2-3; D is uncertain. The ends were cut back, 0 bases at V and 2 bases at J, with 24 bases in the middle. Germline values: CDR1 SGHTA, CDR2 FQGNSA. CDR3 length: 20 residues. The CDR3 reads CASSLAPWRRRKAATDTQYF. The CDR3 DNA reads TGTGCCAGCAGCTTAGCACCTTGGCGCAGAAGGAAAGCTGCCACAGATACGCAGTATTTT.

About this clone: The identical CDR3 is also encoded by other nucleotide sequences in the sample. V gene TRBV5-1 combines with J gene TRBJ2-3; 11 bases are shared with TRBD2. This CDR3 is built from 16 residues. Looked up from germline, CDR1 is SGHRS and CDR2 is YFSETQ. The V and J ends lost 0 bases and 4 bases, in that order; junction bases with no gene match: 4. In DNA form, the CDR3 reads TGCGCCAGCAGCTTGGGGCTAGCGGGAGGATCAGATACGCAGTATTTT. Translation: CASSLGLAGGSDTQYF.

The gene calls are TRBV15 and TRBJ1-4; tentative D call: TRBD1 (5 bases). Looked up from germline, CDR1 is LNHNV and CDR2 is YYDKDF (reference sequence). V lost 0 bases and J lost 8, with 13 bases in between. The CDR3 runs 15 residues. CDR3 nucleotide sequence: TGTGCCACCAGCAGAGAGGACTGGGGGGGGGAAAAACTGTTTTTT. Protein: CATSREDWGGEKLFF.

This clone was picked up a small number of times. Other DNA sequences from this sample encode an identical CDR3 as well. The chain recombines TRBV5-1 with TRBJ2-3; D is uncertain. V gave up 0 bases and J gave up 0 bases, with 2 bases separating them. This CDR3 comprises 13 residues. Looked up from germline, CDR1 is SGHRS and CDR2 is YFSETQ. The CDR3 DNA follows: TGCGCCAGCAGCTTGGGTAGCACAGATACGCAGTATTTT. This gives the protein CASSLGSTDTQYF.

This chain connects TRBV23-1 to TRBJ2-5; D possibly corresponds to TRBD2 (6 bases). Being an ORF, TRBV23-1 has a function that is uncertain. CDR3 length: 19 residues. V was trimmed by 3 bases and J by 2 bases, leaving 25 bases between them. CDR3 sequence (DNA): TGCGCCAGCAGTCATGCGGCGGGAACCGAATGTCCGGTTCAAGAGACCCAGTACTTC. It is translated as CASSHAAGTECPVQETQYF.

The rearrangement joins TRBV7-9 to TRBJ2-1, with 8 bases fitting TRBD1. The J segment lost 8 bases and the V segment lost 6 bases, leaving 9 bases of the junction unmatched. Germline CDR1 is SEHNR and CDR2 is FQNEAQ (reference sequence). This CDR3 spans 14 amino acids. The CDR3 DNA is TGTGCCAGCAGGATGCTCAGGGGGCTCGATGAGCAGTTCTTC. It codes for CASRMLRGLDEQFF.

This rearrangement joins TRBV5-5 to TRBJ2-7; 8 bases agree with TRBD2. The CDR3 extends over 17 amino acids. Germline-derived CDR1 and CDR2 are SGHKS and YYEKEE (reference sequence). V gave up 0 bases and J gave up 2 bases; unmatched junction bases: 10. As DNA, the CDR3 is TGTGCCAGCAGCTTGGAGGCCCCACTAGCGGCCCCCTACGAGCAGTACTTC. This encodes CASSLEAPLAAPYEQYF.

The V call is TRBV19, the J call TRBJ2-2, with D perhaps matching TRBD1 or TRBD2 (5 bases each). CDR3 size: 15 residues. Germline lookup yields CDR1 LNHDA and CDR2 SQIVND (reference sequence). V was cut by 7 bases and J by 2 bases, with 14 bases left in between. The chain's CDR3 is CASTRDGSNTGELFF. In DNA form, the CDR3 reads TGTGCCAGTACCCGGGACGGATCTAACACCGGGGAGCTGTTTTTT.

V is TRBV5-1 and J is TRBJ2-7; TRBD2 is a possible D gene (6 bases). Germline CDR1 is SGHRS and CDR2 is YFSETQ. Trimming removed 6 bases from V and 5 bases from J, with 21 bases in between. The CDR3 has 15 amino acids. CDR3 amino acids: CASTVGSPSAHEQYF. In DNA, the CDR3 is TGCGCCAGCACGGTCGGGAGTCCGTCCGCCCACGAGCAGTACTTC.

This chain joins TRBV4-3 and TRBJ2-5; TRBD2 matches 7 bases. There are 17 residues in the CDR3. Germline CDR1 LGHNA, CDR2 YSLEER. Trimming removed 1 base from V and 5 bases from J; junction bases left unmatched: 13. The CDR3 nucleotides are TGCGCCAGCAGCCAAGTACTAAGCGGGACGGCTTTGGAGACCCAGTACTTC. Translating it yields CASSQVLSGTALETQYF.

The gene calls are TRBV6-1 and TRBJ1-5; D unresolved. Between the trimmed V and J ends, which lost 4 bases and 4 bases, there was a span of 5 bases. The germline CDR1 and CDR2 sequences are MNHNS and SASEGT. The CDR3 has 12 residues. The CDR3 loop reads CASSGVNQPQHF. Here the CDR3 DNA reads TGTGCCAGCAGTGGGGTAAATCAGCCCCAGCATTTT.